The 15 T cell receptor beta chains below all came from one sample that was sequenced in a study of blood T cell repertoires in COVID-19. TCRdb's table, derived via immunoSEQ multiplex PCR, lists solely in-frame clones and lacks some. The sample contains 220,000 or so clones, 80% to 90% of which appear only once. Material for sequencing was PBMCs or T cells enriched from blood (not recorded which). The receptors come from a woman between 18 and 29 years old in a cohort exposed to, infected with or recovered from COVID-19 (not recorded which).

The chain combines TRBV27 with TRBJ1-1, with D possibly TRBD1 on 5 matching bases. Looked up from germline, CDR1 is MNHEY and CDR2 is SMNVEV (reference sequence). The V end lost 6 bases, the J end lost 7 bases, and 9 bases lay between the germline ends. CDR3 length: 11 amino acids. The CDR3 DNA is TGTGCCAGCAGCGGGGGGGGTGAAGCTTTCTTT. Encoded protein: CASSGGGEAFF.

V is TRBV18 and J is TRBJ2-5; 12 bases fit TRBD2. This CDR3 comprises 17 residues. With 6 bases clipped from V and 2 bases from J, the junction kept 10 bases outside the gene matches. The V gene's germline CDR1 is KGHSH and CDR2 LQKENI. This CDR3 reads CASSLLAGGTKQETQYF. Written as DNA, the CDR3 is TGTGCCAGCTCGCTACTAGCGGGAGGCACCAAACAAGAGACCCAGTACTTC.

The CDR3 is CSVASGTSAALDTQYF. CDR3 bases: TGCAGCGTTGCTTCCGGGACTAGCGCCGCCCTGGATACGCAGTATTTT. V is TRBV29-1 and J is TRBJ2-3; 10 bases align to TRBD2. Germline loops: CDR1 SQVTM, CDR2 ANQGSEA. This CDR3 spans 16 amino acids. J lost 6 bases, V lost 4 bases, and 13 bases had no gene match.

The chain joins TRBV19 to TRBJ1-5; 7 nucleotides agree with TRBD1. The CDR3 totals 19 residues. Germline V lookup: CDR1 LNHDA, CDR2 SQIVND (reference sequence). J was trimmed by 4 bases and V by 3 bases; bases with no gene match: 18. The chain's CDR3 is CASSITGANILTSNQPQHF. CDR3 DNA: TGTGCCAGTAGTATTACAGGGGCGAATATCCTTACTTCTAATCAGCCCCAGCATTTT.

The gene calls are TRBV5-8 and TRBJ1-2; D remains unclear. Germline CDR1 SGHTS, CDR2 YDEGEE. The CDR3 runs to 12 residues. V lost 1 base and J lost 2, with 3 bases in between. The CDR3 DNA is TGTGCCAGCAGCTTGTCGAACTATGGCTACACCTTC. Translation: CASSLSNYGYTF.

The V and J genes are TRBV10-2 and TRBJ2-7, with 10 positions matching TRBD2. Germline CDR1 WSHSY, CDR2 SAAADI. The length of the CDR3 is 16 residues. Trimming removed 2 bases from V and 1 base from J; junction bases left unmatched: 5. The CDR3 sequence: CASSETPSGGSYEQYF. CDR3 DNA sequence: TGCGCCAGCAGTGAGACCCCTAGCGGGGGATCCTACGAGCAGTACTTC.

In this sample, this clone turned up once. The rearrangement links TRBV15 to TRBJ1-3; a possible D gene is TRBD1 (5 bases). Germline CDR1 is LNHNV and CDR2 is YYDKDF (reference sequence). V was clipped by 0 bases and J by 7 bases, with 13 bases between them. This CDR3 spans 15 amino acids. CDR3 coding DNA: TGTGCCACCAGCAGAGATCCCGATCCAGGGAACACCATATATTTT. Translated, it gives CATSRDPDPGNTIYF.

The chain carries TRBV9 and TRBJ2-1; D may be TRBD2 (7 bases). Germline V lookup: CDR1 SGDLS, CDR2 YYNGEE. Trimming removed 7 bases at V and 3 bases at J, with 14 bases between. This CDR3 has 14 amino acids. The CDR3, as DNA: TGTGCCAGCGGAGGCGGGGGCATCTACAATGAGCAGTTCTTC. Translation: CASGGGGIYNEQFF.

This clone was detected a few times. The rearrangement links TRBV24-1 to TRBJ1-2; no firm D call. Deletions cut 2 bases from V and 8 bases from J, with 17 bases between. The germline V gene encodes CDR1 KGHDR and CDR2 SFDVKD. This CDR3 is built from 15 residues. CDR3 DNA sequence: TGTGCCACCAGTGATTCCCACGGGTCCCTGAGGGGCTACACCTTC. Translation gives CATSDSHGSLRGYTF.

This chain links TRBV13 with TRBJ2-7, with 8 bases lining up with TRBD2. The germline V gene has CDR1 PRHDT and CDR2 FYEKMQ (reference sequence). The V and J ends lost 0 bases and 2 bases, in that order; junction bases with no gene match: 3. The CDR3 is 15 amino acids. This CDR3 is CASSLGGGAAYEQYF. The CDR3 nucleotides read TGTGCCAGCAGCTTAGGCGGGGGGGCAGCCTACGAGCAGTACTTC.

This sequence joins TRBV11-2 and TRBJ1-1, with TRBD1 identical over 9 bases. Germline CDR1 SGHAT, CDR2 FQNNGV. With 4 bases clipped from V and 5 bases from J, the junction kept 8 bases outside the gene matches. This CDR3 comprises 15 residues. DNA of the CDR3: TGTGCCAGCAGCTCACCACAGGGGGCCGGGACTGAAGCTTTCTTT. Translation: CASSSPQGAGTEAFF.

The chain carries TRBV2 and TRBJ2-7; perhaps TRBD1 as D (5 bases). The V gene lost 1 base and the J gene lost 0 bases, with 7 bases spanning the gap. Germline-derived CDR1 and CDR2 are SNHLY and FYNNEI. This CDR3 spans 14 amino acids. The chain's CDR3 is CASSEGGRSYEQYF. The CDR3 DNA follows: TGTGCCAGCAGTGAAGGGGGCCGCTCCTACGAGCAGTACTTC.

The gene calls are TRBV9 and TRBJ2-1, with TRBD2 matching 14 bases. The V gene end was trimmed by 2 bases and the J gene end by 8 bases; junction bases not matched to a gene: 15. The germline CDR1 and CDR2 sequences are SGDLS and YYNGEE. There are 19 residues in the CDR3. The CDR3 nucleotides read TGTGCCAGCAGCGTCCGGACTAGCGGGAGGTTTCCCCCTTTTGATGAGCAGTTCTTC. Encoded protein: CASSVRTSGRFPPFDEQFF.

The chain couples TRBV3-1 (or the pseudogene TRBV3-2) to TRBJ2-1, with D unclear. This CDR3 region has 15 residues. V dropped 0 bases and J dropped 12 bases, with 18 bases sitting between them. The V gene's germline CDR1 is LGHDT and CDR2 YNNKEL (reference sequence). As DNA, the CDR3 is TGTGCCAGCAGCCAAGATGGTCAGCCGGGTCGTGGGCAGTTCTTC. Translated, it gives CASSQDGQPGRGQFF.

CDR3 sequence: CASSPYSGTGGNEQFF. CDR3 in DNA: TGTGCCAGCTCACCATACTCCGGCACAGGGGGCAATGAGCAGTTCTTC. This chain joins TRBV18 and TRBJ2-1, with 8 nucleotides matching TRBD1. This CDR3 region has 16 residues. With 2 bases clipped from V and 6 bases from J, the junction kept 9 bases outside the gene matches. Per the germline V gene, CDR1 is KGHSH and CDR2 is LQKENI.